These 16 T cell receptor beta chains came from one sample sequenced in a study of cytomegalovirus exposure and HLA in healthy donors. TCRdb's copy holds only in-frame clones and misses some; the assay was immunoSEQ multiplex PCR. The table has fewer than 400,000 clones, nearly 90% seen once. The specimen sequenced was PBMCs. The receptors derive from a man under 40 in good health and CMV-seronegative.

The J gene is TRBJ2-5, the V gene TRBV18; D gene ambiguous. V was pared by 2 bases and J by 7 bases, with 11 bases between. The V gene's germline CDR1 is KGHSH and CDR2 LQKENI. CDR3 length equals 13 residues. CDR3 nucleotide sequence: TGTGCCAGCTCACCAACGGGTGGTGGGACCCAGTACTTC. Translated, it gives CASSPTGGGTQYF.

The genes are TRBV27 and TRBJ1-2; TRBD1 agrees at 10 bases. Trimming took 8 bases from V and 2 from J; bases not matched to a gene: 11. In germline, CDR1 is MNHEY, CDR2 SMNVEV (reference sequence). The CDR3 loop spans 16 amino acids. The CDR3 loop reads CASAPGQGRVNYGYTF. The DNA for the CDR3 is TGTGCCAGCGCACCGGGACAGGGGAGGGTGAACTATGGCTACACCTTC.

The CDR3 reads CASSGRTGGHNEQFF. In DNA, the CDR3 is TGTGCCAGCAGCGGTCGGACAGGGGGCCACAATGAGCAGTTCTTC. V gene TRBV11-3 combines with J gene TRBJ2-1, with 11 positions matching TRBD1. Germline CDR1 and CDR2: SGHNT and YENEEA. This CDR3 has 15 amino acids. V gave up 5 bases and J gave up 5 bases; unmatched junction bases: 5.

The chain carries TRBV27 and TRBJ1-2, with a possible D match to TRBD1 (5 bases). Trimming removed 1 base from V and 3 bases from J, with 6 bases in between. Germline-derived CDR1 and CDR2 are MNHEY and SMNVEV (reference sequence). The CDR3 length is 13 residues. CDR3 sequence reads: CASSLWGDYGYTF. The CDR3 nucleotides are TGTGCCAGCAGTTTATGGGGGGACTATGGCTACACCTTC.

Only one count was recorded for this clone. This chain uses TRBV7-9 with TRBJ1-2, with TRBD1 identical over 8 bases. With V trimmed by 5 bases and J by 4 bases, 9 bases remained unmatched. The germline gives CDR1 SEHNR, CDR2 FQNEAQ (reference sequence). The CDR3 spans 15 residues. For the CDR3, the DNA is TGTGCCAGCAGCGGTCGGGACAGGCTGGTCTATGGCTACACCTTC. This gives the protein CASSGRDRLVYGYTF.

Written as DNA, the CDR3 is TGCGCCAGCAGCCGACGAGGACAGGGCAATCAGCCCCAGCATTTT. This sequence encodes CASSRRGQGNQPQHF. The chain is built from TRBV5-1 and TRBJ1-5; 7 positions match TRBD1. Trimming took 4 bases from V and 2 from J; bases not matched to a gene: 6. CDR1 and CDR2 from the germline V gene are SGHRS and YFSETQ. This CDR3 is built from 15 residues.

The CDR3 protein is CASSRGDIHTF. The CDR3 region has the DNA TGTGCCAGCAGCAGAGGGGACATCCACACCTTC. The chain links TRBV5-6 to TRBJ1-2; D perhaps matches TRBD1 (6 bases). V was shortened by 4 bases and J by 12 bases, with 13 bases between the two germline ends. Germline CDR1 is SGHDT and CDR2 is YYEEEE. This CDR3 comprises 11 residues.

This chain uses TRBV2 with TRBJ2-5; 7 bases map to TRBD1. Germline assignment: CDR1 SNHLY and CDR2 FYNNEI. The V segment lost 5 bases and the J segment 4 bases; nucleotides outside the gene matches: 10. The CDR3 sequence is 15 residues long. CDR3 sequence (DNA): TGTGCCAGCAGTTTTGACAGGGCCCCGTCAGAGACCCAGTACTTC. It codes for CASSFDRAPSETQYF.

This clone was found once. DNA for the CDR3: TGTGCCAGCAGCTTAGGGGGACAGACATACAATGAGCAGTTCTTC. It is translated as CASSLGGQTYNEQFF. The J gene is TRBJ2-1, the V gene TRBV7-2, with TRBD1 identical over 7 bases. Trimming took 1 base from V and 4 from J; bases not matched to a gene: 4. The CDR3 spans 15 residues. Germline CDR1 and CDR2: SGHTA and FQGNSA.

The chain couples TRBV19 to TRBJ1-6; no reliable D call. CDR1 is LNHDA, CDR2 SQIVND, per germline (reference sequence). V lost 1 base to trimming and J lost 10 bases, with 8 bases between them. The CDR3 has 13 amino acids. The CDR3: CASSIVLWSPLHF. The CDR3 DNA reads TGTGCCAGTAGTATAGTACTCTGGTCACCCCTCCACTTT.

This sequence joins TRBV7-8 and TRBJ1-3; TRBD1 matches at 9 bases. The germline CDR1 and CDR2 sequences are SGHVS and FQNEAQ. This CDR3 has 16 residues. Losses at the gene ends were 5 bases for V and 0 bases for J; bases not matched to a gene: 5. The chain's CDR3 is CASSPRDRVSGNTIYF. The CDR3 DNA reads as TGTGCCAGCAGCCCGAGGGACAGGGTCTCTGGAAACACCATATATTTT. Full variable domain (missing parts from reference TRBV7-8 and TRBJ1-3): GAGVSQSPRYKVAKRGQDVALRCDPISGHVSLFWYQQALGQGPEFLTYFQNEAQLDKSGLPSDRFFAERPEGSVSTLKIQRTQQEDSAVYLCASSPRDRVSGNTIYFGEGSWLTVV.

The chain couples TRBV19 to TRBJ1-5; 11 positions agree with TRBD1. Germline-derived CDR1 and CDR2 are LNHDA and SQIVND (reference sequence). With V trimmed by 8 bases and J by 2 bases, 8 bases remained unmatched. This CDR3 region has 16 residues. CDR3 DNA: TGTGCCAGTCGGGGATGGGGACAGGGGGGCAATCAGCCCCAGCATTTT. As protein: CASRGWGQGGNQPQHF.

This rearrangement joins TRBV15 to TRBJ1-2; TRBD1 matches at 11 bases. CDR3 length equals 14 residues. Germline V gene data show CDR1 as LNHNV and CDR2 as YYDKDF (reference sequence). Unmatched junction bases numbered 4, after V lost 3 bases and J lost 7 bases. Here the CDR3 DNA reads TGTGCCACCAGCAGGGACAGGGGGCGTGGTGGCTACACCTTC. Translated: CATSRDRGRGGYTF.

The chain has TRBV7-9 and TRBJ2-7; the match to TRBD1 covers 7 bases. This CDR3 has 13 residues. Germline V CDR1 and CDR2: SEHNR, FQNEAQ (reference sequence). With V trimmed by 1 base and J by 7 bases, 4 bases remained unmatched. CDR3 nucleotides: TGTGCCAGCAGCTTAGGGGACAGTGGGGAGCAGTACTTC. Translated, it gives CASSLGDSGEQYF. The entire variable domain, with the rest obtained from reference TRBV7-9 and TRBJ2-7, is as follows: DTGVSQNPRHKITKRGQNVTFRCDPISEHNRLYWYRQTLGQGPEFLTYFQNEAQLEKSRLLSDRFSAERPKGSFSTLEIQRTEQGDSAMYLCASSLGDSGEQYFGPGTRLTVT.

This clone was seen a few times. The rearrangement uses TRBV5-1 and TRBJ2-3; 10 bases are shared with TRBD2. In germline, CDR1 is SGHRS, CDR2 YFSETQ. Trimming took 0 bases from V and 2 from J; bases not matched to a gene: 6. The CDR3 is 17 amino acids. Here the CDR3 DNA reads TGCGCCAGCAGCTTGGTGATAGCGGGGGGCTCCACAGATACGCAGTATTTT. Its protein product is CASSLVIAGGSTDTQYF.

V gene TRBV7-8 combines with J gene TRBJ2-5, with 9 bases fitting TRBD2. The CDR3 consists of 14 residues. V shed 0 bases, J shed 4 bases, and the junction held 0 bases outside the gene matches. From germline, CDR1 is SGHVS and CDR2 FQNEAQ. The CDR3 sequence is CASSLARGGETQYF. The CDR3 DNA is TGTGCCAGCAGCTTAGCGCGGGGGGGAGAGACCCAGTACTTC.